The 9 T cell receptor beta chains presented below share a single source sample, sequenced in a study of blood T cell repertoires in COVID-19. The repertoire was sequenced with immunoSEQ multiplex PCR; TCRdb's copy has only in-frame clones and lacks some. Of around 270,000 clones detected, approximately 87% appear once; the ten largest clones hold under 2.5%. The sequenced sample consisted of peripheral blood. Receptor source: a woman aged 50 to 65 with acute or convalescent COVID-19.

This rearrangement joins TRBV21-1 to TRBJ2-3; the table's D call, TRBD2, has no DNA check behind it. TRBV21-1 is annotated as a pseudogene. This CDR3 is 18 amino acids long. The CDR3 region is CASSKEEGLAGSTDTQYF. The CDR3 DNA sequence: TGTGCCAGCAGCAAAGAAGAGGGGCTAGCGGGAAGCACAGATACGCAGTATTTT.

The chain is built from TRBV9 and TRBJ2-7; 15 nucleotides agree with TRBD2. CDR3 length equals 16 residues. Germline CDR1 reads SGDLS; CDR2 reads YYNGEE. J lost 6 bases, V lost 4 bases, and 8 bases had no gene match. The CDR3 is CASSRGLAGGGGEQYF. DNA of the CDR3: TGTGCCAGCAGCCGCGGACTAGCGGGAGGGGGGGGCGAGCAGTACTTC.

This sequence joins TRBV7-9 and TRBJ2-2; 9 bases line up with TRBD1. Germline lookup yields CDR1 SEHNR and CDR2 FQNEAQ (reference sequence). This CDR3 contains 15 residues. Losses at the gene ends were 3 bases for V and 7 bases for J; bases not matched to a gene: 6. This CDR3 is CASSLGTGSGGELFF. For the CDR3, the DNA is TGTGCCAGCAGCTTGGGGACAGGGTCTGGCGGGGAGCTGTTTTTT.

The chain carries TRBV18 and TRBJ1-2, with D perhaps matching TRBD1 (6 bases). V was cut by 4 bases and J by 4 bases, with 13 bases left in between. The germline V gene encodes CDR1 KGHSH and CDR2 LQKENI. This CDR3 has 14 amino acids. CDR3 sequence: CASSREQGGYGYTF. CDR3 in DNA: TGTGCCAGCTCACGCGAACAGGGCGGCTATGGCTACACCTTC.

The rearrangement uses TRBV28 and TRBJ1-1; 7 bases fit TRBD1. Germline-derived CDR1 and CDR2 are MDHEN and SYDVKM. The CDR3 is 13 residues long. The V segment lost 5 bases and the J segment 3 bases; nucleotides outside the gene matches: 3. The CDR3 region has the DNA TGTGCCAGCAGTCGACAGGGCTACACTGAAGCTTTCTTT. This encodes CASSRQGYTEAFF.

The chain is built from TRBV5-4 and TRBJ1-4; D perhaps matches TRBD1 (5 bases). The CDR3 is made up of 14 amino acids. Trimming took off 0 bases at V and 5 bases at J, with 8 bases between the two ends. Germline CDR1 is SGHNT and CDR2 is YYREEE (reference sequence). The CDR3 bases are TGTGCCAGCAGCTTGGGACAGTTCAATGAAAAACTGTTTTTT. Protein: CASSLGQFNEKLFF.

The chain links TRBV19 to TRBJ2-7, with no clear D. The V and J ends lost 7 bases and 2 bases respectively, with 15 bases between them. Germline values: CDR1 LNHDA, CDR2 SQIVND (reference sequence). The CDR3 extends over 14 amino acids. As DNA, the CDR3 is TGTGCCAGTAATCCCGCCGGGTCGACCTACGAGCAGTACTTC. Protein product: CASNPAGSTYEQYF.

V gene TRBV27 combines with J gene TRBJ2-7; 11 nucleotides line up with TRBD2. This CDR3 has 14 amino acids. With 4 bases clipped from V and 3 bases from J, the junction kept 2 bases outside the gene matches. The V gene's germline CDR1 is MNHEY and CDR2 SMNVEV (reference sequence). Here the CDR3 reads CASSSLAGGYEQYF. The CDR3 DNA reads as TGTGCCAGCAGTTCGCTAGCGGGAGGCTACGAGCAGTACTTC.

The chain has TRBV6-5 and TRBJ1-1, with TRBD1 matching over 7 bases. CDR1 is MNHEY and CDR2 is SVGAGI in the germline V gene. Trimming cost V 9 bases and J 1 base; bases outside gene matches: 8. This CDR3 is built from 14 residues. In nucleotides, the CDR3 is TGTGCCAGTTCAACACAGGGGACGAACACTGAAGCTTTCTTT. Translation gives CASSTQGTNTEAFF.